This TCR beta chain was identified in a study of T-cell reconstitution after alpha-beta-depleted transplantation in children. Preparing the TCRbeta library involved the use of unique molecular identifiers. TCRdb ran MiXCR on the PCR reads and lists one entry per CDR3 protein. The sample shows hundreds of thousands of distinct CDR3 sequences, roughly 17% of them seen only once. Trimming left V 7 bases short and J 4 bases short, with 13 bases between. Germline lookup yields CDR1 WSHSY and CDR2 SAAADI. The CDR3 has 13 amino acids. This TCR came from a human donor who donated a stem cell graft to a child with acute myeloid leukemia. This specimen consisted of PBMCs from the stem cell graft donor, obtained from the stem cell graft. This chain uses TRBV10-2 with TRBJ1-2; D remains unclear. CDR3 sequence: CASTAGFGYGYTF. The CDR3 DNA reads TGCGCCAGCACTGCGGGCTTCGGCTATGGCTACACCTTC.